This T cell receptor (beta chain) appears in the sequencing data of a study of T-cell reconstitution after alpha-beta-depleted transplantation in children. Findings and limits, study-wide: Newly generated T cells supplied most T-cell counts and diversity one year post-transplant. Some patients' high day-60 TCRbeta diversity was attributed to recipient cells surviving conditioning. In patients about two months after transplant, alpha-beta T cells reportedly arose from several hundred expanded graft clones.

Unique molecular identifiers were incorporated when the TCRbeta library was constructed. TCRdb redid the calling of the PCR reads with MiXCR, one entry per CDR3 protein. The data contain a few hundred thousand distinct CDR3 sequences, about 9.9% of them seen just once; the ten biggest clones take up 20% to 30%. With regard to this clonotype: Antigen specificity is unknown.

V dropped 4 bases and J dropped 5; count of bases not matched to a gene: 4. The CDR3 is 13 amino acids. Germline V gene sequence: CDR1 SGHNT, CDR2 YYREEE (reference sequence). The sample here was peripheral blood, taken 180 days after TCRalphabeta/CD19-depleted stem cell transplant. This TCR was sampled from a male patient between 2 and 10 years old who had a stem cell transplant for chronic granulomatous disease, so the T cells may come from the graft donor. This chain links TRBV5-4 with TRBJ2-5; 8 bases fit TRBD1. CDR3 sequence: CASSRQGRETQYF. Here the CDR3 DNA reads TGTGCCAGCAGCAGACAGGGGCGGGAGACCCAGTACTTC.